This T cell receptor (beta chain) was identified during a study of T cell responses to AZD1222 COVID-19 vaccine. Study-level results: Among the donors, most were white British and more were female, and clonal diversity was possibly underestimated.

TCRdb's copy holds only in-frame clones and misses some; the assay was immunoSEQ multiplex PCR. The data show some 55,000 clones, around nine tenths seen once. To note about this clone: The antigen remains unidentified.

Trimming stripped 7 bases from V and 0 bases from J, with 15 bases between. The CDR3 is 15 residues long. The germline V gene encodes CDR1 LNHDA and CDR2 SQIVND (reference sequence). The sequencing here drew on peripheral blood, taken on day 0 of AZD1222 vaccination. The clonotype comes from an adult in good health. The chain employs TRBV19 and TRBJ1-2; no definite D call. The chain's CDR3 is CASTLGRAANYGYTF. In DNA form, the CDR3 reads TGTGCCAGTACCCTCGGGAGAGCTGCTAACTATGGCTACACCTTC.